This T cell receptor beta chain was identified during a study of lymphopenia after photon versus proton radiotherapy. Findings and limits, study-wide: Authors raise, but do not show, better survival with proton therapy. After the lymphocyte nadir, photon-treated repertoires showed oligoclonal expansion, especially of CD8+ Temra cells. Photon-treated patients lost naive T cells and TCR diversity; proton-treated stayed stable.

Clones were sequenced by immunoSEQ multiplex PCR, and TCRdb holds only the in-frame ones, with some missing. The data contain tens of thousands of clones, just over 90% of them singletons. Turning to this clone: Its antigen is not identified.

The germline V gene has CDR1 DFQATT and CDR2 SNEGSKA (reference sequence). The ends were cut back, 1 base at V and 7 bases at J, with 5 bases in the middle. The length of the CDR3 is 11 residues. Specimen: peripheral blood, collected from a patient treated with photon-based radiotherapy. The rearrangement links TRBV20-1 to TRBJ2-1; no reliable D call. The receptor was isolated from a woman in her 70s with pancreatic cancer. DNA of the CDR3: TGCAGTGCTAGAGCCAGGAATGAGCAGTTCTTC. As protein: CSARARNEQFF.